This entry concerns a single TCR beta chain. No antigen is known for it. These data come from a study of CXCR3-negative and CXCR3-positive naive CD8 T cells. Study findings and constraints: Naive cells that were CXCR3-positive had more hydrophobic TRB CDR3s (compared with CXCR3-negative naive cells).

The CDR3 covers 14 residues. Germline lookup yields CDR1 MDHEN and CDR2 SYDVKM. The authors prepared UMI-labeled TRB cDNA libraries by 5' RACE. TCRdb reanalyzed the 5' RACE reads, giving one entry per CDR3 protein sequence and no DNA. The sample table includes tens of thousands of distinct CDR3 sequences. The sequencing input was naive CXCR3+ CD8+ T cells from blood. Documented subset: CD45RO-CCR7+CD27+CD95- naive CD8+ T cells expressing CXCR3 (TNR3+). The rearrangement joins TRBV28 to TRBJ2-3. The TCR sequence derives from a human donor in good health. Some clones in this sample may be carry-over from other donors' samples. The CDR3 sequence is CASSGVASTDTQYF.